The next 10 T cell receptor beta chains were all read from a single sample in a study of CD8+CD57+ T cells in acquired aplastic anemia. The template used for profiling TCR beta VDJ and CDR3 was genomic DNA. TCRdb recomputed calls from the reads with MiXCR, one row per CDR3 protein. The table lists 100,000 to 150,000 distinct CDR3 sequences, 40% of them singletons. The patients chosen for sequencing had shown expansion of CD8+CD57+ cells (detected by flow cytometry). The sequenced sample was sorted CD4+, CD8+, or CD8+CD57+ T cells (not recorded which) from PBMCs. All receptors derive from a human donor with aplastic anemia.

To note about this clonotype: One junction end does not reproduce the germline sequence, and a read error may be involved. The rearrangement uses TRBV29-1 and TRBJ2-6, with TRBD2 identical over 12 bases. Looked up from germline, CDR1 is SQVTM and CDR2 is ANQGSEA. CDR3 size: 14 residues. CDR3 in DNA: TGCAGCGTTGGGGCTAGCGGGGGGGCCTACGTCCTGACTTTC. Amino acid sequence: CSVGASGGAYVLTF.

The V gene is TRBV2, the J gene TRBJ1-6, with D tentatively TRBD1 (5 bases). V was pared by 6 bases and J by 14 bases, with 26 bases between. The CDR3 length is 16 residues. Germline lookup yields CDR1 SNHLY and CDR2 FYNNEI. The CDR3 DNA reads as TGTGCCAGCAGCGCGACCGGGACGGAGAGTGCGGGAGCCCTCCACTTT. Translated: CASSATGTESAGALHF.

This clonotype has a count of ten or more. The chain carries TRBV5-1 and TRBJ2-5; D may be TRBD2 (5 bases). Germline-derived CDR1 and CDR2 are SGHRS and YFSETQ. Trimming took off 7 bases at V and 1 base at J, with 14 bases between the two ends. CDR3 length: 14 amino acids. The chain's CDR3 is CASHKAERQETQYF. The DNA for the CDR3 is TGCGCCAGCCACAAAGCGGAGCGCCAAGAGACCCAGTACTTC.

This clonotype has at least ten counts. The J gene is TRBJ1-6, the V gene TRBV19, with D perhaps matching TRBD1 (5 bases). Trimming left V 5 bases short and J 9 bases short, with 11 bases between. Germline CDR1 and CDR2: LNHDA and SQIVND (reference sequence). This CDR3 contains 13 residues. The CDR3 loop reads CASSRSQGSPLHF. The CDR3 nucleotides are TGTGCCAGTAGTCGTTCGCAGGGTTCACCCCTCCACTTT.

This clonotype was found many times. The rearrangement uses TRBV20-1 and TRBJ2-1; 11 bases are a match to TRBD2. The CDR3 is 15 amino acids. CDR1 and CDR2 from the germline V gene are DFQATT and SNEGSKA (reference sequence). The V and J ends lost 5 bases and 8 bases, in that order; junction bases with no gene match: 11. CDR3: CSARVSGLAVHEQFF. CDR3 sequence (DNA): TGCAGTGCTCGAGTCTCGGGACTAGCGGTGCATGAGCAGTTCTTC.

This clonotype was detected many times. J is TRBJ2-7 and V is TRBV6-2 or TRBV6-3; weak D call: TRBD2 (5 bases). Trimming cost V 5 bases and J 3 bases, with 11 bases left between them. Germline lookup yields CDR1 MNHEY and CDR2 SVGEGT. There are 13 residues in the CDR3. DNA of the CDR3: TGTGCCAGCAGTGCTGAGGAGGTCTACGAGCAGTACTTC. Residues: CASSAEEVYEQYF.

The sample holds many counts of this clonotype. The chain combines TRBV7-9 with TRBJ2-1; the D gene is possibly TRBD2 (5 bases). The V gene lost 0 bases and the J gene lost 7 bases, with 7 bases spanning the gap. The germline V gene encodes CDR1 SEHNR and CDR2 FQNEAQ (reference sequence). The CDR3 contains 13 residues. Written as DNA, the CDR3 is TGTGCCAGCAGCTTAGCGAGAGGGAATGAGCAGTTCTTC. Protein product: CASSLARGNEQFF.

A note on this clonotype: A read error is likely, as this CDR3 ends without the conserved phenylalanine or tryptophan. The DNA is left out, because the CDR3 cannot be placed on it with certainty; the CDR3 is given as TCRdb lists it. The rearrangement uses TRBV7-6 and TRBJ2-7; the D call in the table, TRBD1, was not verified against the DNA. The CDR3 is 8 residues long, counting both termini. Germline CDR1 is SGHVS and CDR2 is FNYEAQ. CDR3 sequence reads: CASSLGVR.

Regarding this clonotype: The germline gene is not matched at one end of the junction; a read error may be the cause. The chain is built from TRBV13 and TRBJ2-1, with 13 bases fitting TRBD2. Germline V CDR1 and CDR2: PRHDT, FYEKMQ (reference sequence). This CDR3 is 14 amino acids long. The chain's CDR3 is CASRLAGGRNEQSF. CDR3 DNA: TGTGCCAGCAGACTAGCGGGGGGGAGGAATGAGCAGTCCTTC.

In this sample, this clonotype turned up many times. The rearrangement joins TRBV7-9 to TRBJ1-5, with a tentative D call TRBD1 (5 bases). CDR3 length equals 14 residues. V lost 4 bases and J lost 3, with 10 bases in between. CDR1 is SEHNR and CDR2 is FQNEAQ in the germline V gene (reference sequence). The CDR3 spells CASSYGGDNQPQHF. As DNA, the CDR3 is TGTGCCAGCAGCTATGGGGGGGACAATCAGCCCCAGCATTTT.